Listed below are T cell receptor beta chains from one sample, sequenced in a study of cytomegalovirus exposure and HLA in healthy donors. TCRdb's copy holds only in-frame clones and misses some; the assay was immunoSEQ multiplex PCR. The table records around 100,000 clones, roughly 74% of them present only once. Source material: PBMCs. The receptors here all came from a woman in her thirties or forties in good health and CMV-seronegative. The CDR3 runs from the conserved cysteine through the conserved F or W. The D gene is left open where the match is weak. Not all rows give a size; the values are once, few, many and, for expanded clones, a class.

CASTQTSGRGETQYF	TGTGCCAGCACTCAGACTAGCGGCAGGGGGGAGACCCAGTACTTC	TRBV2	.	TRBD2	TRBJ2-5
CASRDALAGSYEQYF	TGTGCCAGCAGGGACGCGCTAGCGGGTTCCTACGAGCAGTACTTC	TRBV27	.	TRBD2	TRBJ2-7
CASNLRGQGPSYEQYF	TGTGCCAGCAACCTTAGAGGACAGGGACCCTCCTACGAGCAGTACTTC	TRBV28	few	TRBD1	TRBJ2-7
CARSLPGLAGGHEQYF	TGTGCCAGAAGCCTACCGGGACTAGCGGGAGGGCACGAGCAGTACTTC	TRBV5-3	.	TRBD2	TRBJ2-7
CASSSWTGYGYTF	TGTGCCAGCAGTTCGTGGACGGGGTATGGCTACACCTTC	TRBV6-5	.	.	TRBJ1-2
CAIDRGELTGELFF	TGTGCCATCGACAGGGGGGAACTCACCGGGGAGCTGTTTTTT	TRBV6-7	.	TRBD1	TRBJ2-2
CASSLGGGNQPQHF	TGTGCCAGCAGCTTAGGGGGGGGAAATCAGCCCCAGCATTTT	TRBV7-6	.	.	TRBJ1-5
CASSVVGGRGADTQYF	TGTGCCAGCAGCGTAGTGGGCGGGAGAGGGGCAGATACGCAGTATTTT	TRBV9	once	TRBD2	TRBJ2-3
CSVERLGVGTSNEQFF	TGCAGCGTTGAAAGGTTGGGCGTCGGGACTTCCAATGAGCAGTTCTTC	TRBV29-1	.	.	TRBJ2-1
CASSTSTDTQYF	TGTGCCAGCAGCACTAGCACAGATACGCAGTATTTT	TRBV5-8	.	.	TRBJ2-3
CASSRSSGGEQYF	TGTGCCAGCTCACGCTCGTCCGGAGGCGAGCAGTACTTC	TRBV18	.	.	TRBJ2-7
CASSLDGRAQETQYF	TGCGCCAGCAGCTTGGATGGCAGGGCCCAAGAGACCCAGTACTTC	TRBV5-1	.	.	TRBJ2-5
CASSYSRTGTTEAFF	TGTGCCAGCAGTTACTCCAGGACAGGTACCACTGAAGCTTTCTTT	TRBV6-5	.	TRBD1	TRBJ1-1
CASSQPGTSVFVQETQYF	TGCGCCAGCAGCCAACCAGGGACTAGCGTCTTCGTCCAAGAGACCCAGTACTTC	TRBV4-1	.	TRBD2	TRBJ2-5
CSVPDRDSGNTIYF	TGCAGCGTTCCAGACAGGGACTCTGGAAACACCATATATTTT	TRBV29-1	.	TRBD1	TRBJ1-3
CASSPGRQENNSPLHF	TGTGCCAGCTCACCGGGGAGACAGGAAAATAATTCACCCCTCCACTTT	TRBV18	.	.	TRBJ1-6
CSSPTPDTHNEQFF	TGTTCCAGCCCAACCCCGGACACCCACAATGAGCAGTTCTTC	TRBV7-9	.	.	TRBJ2-1
CASSEFRRNSPLHF	TGTGCCAGCAGTGAATTTAGGCGGAATTCACCCCTCCACTTT	TRBV6-1	few	.	TRBJ1-6
CASSYQAGMNTEAFF	TGTGCCAGCAGTTATCAGGCAGGTATGAACACTGAAGCTTTCTTT	TRBV6-5	.	.	TRBJ1-1
CAMGPGELFF	TGTGCCATGGGGCCCGGGGAGCTGTTTTTT	TRBV7-9	.	.	TRBJ2-2
CASSQEGGSGEKLFF	TGTGCCAGCAGCCAAGAAGGTGGGTCAGGTGAAAAACTGTTTTTT	TRBV4-2	.	.	TRBJ1-4
CASSIPPLNTYNEQFF	TGTGCCAGTAGTATCCCCCCACTAAATACATACAATGAGCAGTTCTTC	TRBV19	.	.	TRBJ2-1
CASSLEQRGLVETQYF	TGCGCCAGCAGCTTGGAACAGCGGGGGTTAGTGGAGACCCAGTACTTC	TRBV5-1	.	TRBD2	TRBJ2-5
CASSSEESSYEQYF	TGTGCCAGCAGTTCAGAGGAAAGCTCCTACGAGCAGTACTTC	TRBV6-5	.	.	TRBJ2-7
CASSSDRMGIANYGYTF	TGTGCCAGCAGCTCCGACAGGATGGGAATAGCTAACTATGGCTACACCTTC	TRBV11-2	.	.	TRBJ1-2
CASSQSYQETQYF	TGTGCCAGCAGCCAATCCTACCAAGAGACCCAGTACTTC	TRBV16	.	.	TRBJ2-5
CASSLSRVGETQYF	TGTGCCAGCAGCCTATCCAGGGTAGGGGAGACCCAGTACTTC	TRBV5-4	.	.	TRBJ2-5
CASSVAGQGNNEQFF	TGTGCCAGCAGCGTAGCGGGACAGGGGAACAATGAGCAGTTCTTC	TRBV9	.	TRBD1	TRBJ2-1
CASSLFSGGTAYNEQFF	TGTGCCAGCAGCTTATTTAGCGGGGGAACTGCCTACAATGAGCAGTTCTTC	TRBV7-3	few	TRBD2	TRBJ2-1
CASRSARGNEKLFF	TGTGCCAGTAGATCGGCCAGGGGGAATGAAAAACTGTTTTTT	TRBV19	.	TRBD1	TRBJ1-4
CASSLGHANTGELFF	TGTGCCAGCAGCTTAGGACACGCGAACACCGGGGAGCTGTTTTTT	TRBV7-9	.	.	TRBJ2-2
CASSAGINEKLFF	TGTGCCAGTAGTGCGGGCATAAATGAAAAACTGTTTTTT	TRBV19	.	.	TRBJ1-4
CASSVGTGGLGTEAFF	TGTGCCAGCAGCGTAGGGACAGGGGGACTAGGCACTGAAGCTTTCTTT	TRBV9	.	TRBD1	TRBJ1-1
CASSFGDRAYEQYF	TGTGCCAGCAGCTTTGGGGACAGGGCCTACGAGCAGTACTTC	TRBV7-9	few	TRBD1	TRBJ2-7
CASSESPGQQETQYF	TGTGCCAGCAGCGAGTCCCCGGGACAGCAAGAGACCCAGTACTTC	TRBV9	.	TRBD1	TRBJ2-5
CASSVSGATGELFF	TGTGCCAGCAGCGTTAGCGGGGCGACCGGGGAGCTGTTTTTT	TRBV9	once	TRBD2	TRBJ2-2
CSSSLEGVSHTEAFF	TGTTCCAGCAGCTTAGAAGGGGTCTCTCACACTGAAGCTTTCTTT	TRBV7-9	.	.	TRBJ1-1
CASSTSGGDTGELFF	TGTGCCAGCAGTACTAGCGGGGGAGACACCGGGGAGCTGTTTTTT	TRBV6-1	.	TRBD2	TRBJ2-2
CSVEKQYNEQFF	TGCAGCGTTGAAAAACAGTACAATGAGCAGTTCTTC	TRBV29-1	.	.	TRBJ2-1
CASSPSAGDNSPLHF	TGTGCCAGCAGTCCGTCGGCAGGGGATAATTCACCCCTCCACTTT	TRBV2	once	.	TRBJ1-6
CASSLVGTSRPGGQFF	TGTGCCAGCAGCTTAGTCGGGACTAGCAGGCCTGGTGGGCAGTTCTTC	TRBV11-2	few	TRBD2	TRBJ2-1
CAWSTGRDQPQHF	TGTGCCTGGTCAACAGGTAGAGATCAGCCCCAGCATTTT	TRBV30	few	.	TRBJ1-5